Listed below are T cell receptor beta chains from one sample, sequenced in a study of blood T cell repertoires in COVID-19. Sequencing was performed with immunoSEQ multiplex PCR; in TCRdb, only in-frame clones are kept and a portion is missing. This sample carries 350,000 or so clones, roughly 87% of them seen once, and the ten largest clones take about 0.93%. Sequenced sample: PBMCs or T cells enriched from blood (not recorded which). All receptors derive from a woman aged 25-40 years who had recovered from COVID-19. Both conserved end residues are part of each CDR3. Fields, in order: clone size, V gene, CDR3 length, J gene, D gene, CDR3 protein, CDR3 DNA. D genes are given only for firm matches. Size values are once, few and many counts, or a class for expanded clones, and some rows have none.

size: .
V: TRBV7-8
length: 15
J: TRBJ1-5
D: TRBD1
CDR3: CASSPWTGGNQPQHF
DNA: TGTGCCAGCAGCCCCTGGACAGGGGGAAATCAGCCCCAGCATTTT

size: .
V: TRBV2
length: 14
J: TRBJ2-5
D: .
CDR3: CASSDRVGQETQYF
DNA: TGTGCCAGCAGTGACAGGGTCGGTCAGGAGACCCAGTACTTC

size: .
V: TRBV11-2
length: 15
J: TRBJ2-7
D: .
CDR3: CASSSIGGQLHEQYF
DNA: TGTGCCAGCAGCTCGATTGGAGGGCAACTCCACGAGCAGTACTTC

size: .
V: TRBV19
length: 17
J: TRBJ2-7
D: TRBD1
CDR3: CASSIFTGTGKPYEQYF
DNA: TGTGCCAGTAGTATATTCACCGGGACAGGGAAACCCTACGAGCAGTACTTC

size: .
V: TRBV5-4
length: 15
J: TRBJ1-1
D: .
CDR3: CASSLEEGRNTEAFF
DNA: TGTGCCAGCAGCTTGGAGGAGGGGAGGAACACTGAAGCTTTCTTT

size: .
V: TRBV3-1/TRBV3-2
length: 15
J: TRBJ1-3
D: .
CDR3: CASSQGRGMGNTIYF
DNA: TGTGCCAGCAGCCAAGGTCGGGGGATGGGAAACACCATATATTTT

size: .
V: TRBV6-2/TRBV6-3
length: 13
J: TRBJ2-3
D: TRBD1
CDR3: CASSGQGTDTQYF
DNA: TGTGCCAGCAGCGGACAGGGGACAGATACGCAGTATTTT

size: .
V: TRBV5-1
length: 15
J: TRBJ1-1
D: TRBD1
CDR3: CASSLVGGANTEAFF
DNA: TGCGCCAGCAGCTTGGTAGGGGGCGCCAACACTGAAGCTTTCTTT

size: once
V: TRBV6-5
length: 14
J: TRBJ1-2
D: TRBD1
CDR3: CASRVQGANYGYTF
DNA: TGTGCCAGCAGAGTACAGGGGGCGAACTATGGCTACACCTTC

size: .
V: TRBV7-6
length: 13
J: TRBJ2-1
D: TRBD1
CDR3: CASSAWDSHEQFF
DNA: TGTGCCAGCAGCGCCTGGGACAGCCATGAGCAGTTCTTC

size: .
V: TRBV3-1/TRBV3-2
length: 15
J: TRBJ2-7
D: .
CDR3: CASSQEEAGPYEQYF
DNA: TGTGCCAGCAGCCAAGAGGAGGCAGGACCTTACGAGCAGTACTTC

size: .
V: TRBV3-1/TRBV3-2
length: 13
J: TRBJ2-7
D: .
CDR3: CASSQRTTYEQYF
DNA: TGTGCCAGCAGCCAGAGGACTACCTACGAGCAGTACTTC

size: once
V: TRBV14
length: 14
J: TRBJ1-1
D: TRBD1
CDR3: CASSQNPRTGEAFF
DNA: TGTGCCAGCAGCCAAAACCCCAGGACAGGGGAAGCTTTCTTT

size: once
V: TRBV18
length: 15
J: TRBJ2-2
D: .
CDR3: CASSLQGANTGELFF
DNA: TGTGCCAGCTCACTACAGGGAGCGAACACCGGGGAGCTGTTTTTT

size: .
V: TRBV19
length: 19
J: TRBJ2-6
D: TRBD1
CDR3: CASSSHRGPRDSGANVLTF
DNA: TGTGCCAGTAGTAGTCACAGGGGACCGCGAGATTCTGGGGCCAACGTCCTGACTTTC

size: once
V: TRBV27
length: 13
J: TRBJ2-7
D: TRBD1
CDR3: CASSINRGYEQYF
DNA: TGTGCCAGCAGTATCAACAGGGGCTACGAGCAGTACTTC

size: .
V: TRBV19
length: 15
J: TRBJ1-4
D: TRBD1
CDR3: CASRPTGQGFEKLFF
DNA: TGTGCCAGTAGACCTACGGGACAGGGGTTTGAAAAACTGTTTTTT

size: once
V: TRBV2
length: 15
J: TRBJ1-5
D: .
CDR3: CASSEAGAGYQPQHF
DNA: TGTGCCAGCAGTGAAGCGGGGGCAGGGTACCAGCCCCAGCATTTT

size: .
V: TRBV27
length: 14
J: TRBJ1-5
D: .
CDR3: CASSLSAGDQPQHF
DNA: TGTGCCAGCAGTTTATCGGCAGGGGACCAGCCCCAGCATTTT

size: few
V: TRBV5-4
length: 13
J: TRBJ2-1
D: .
CDR3: CASSQDSYNEQFF
DNA: TGTGCCAGCAGCCAGGACAGTTACAATGAGCAGTTCTTC

size: .
V: TRBV28
length: 15
J: TRBJ1-2
D: TRBD1
CDR3: CASSPSQGQVYGYTF
DNA: TGTGCCAGCAGCCCATCCCAGGGACAGGTCTATGGCTACACCTTC

size: .
V: TRBV27
length: 14
J: TRBJ2-3
D: .
CDR3: CASSFRGAVDTQYF
DNA: TGTGCCAGCAGTTTCCGGGGGGCCGTAGATACGCAGTATTTT

size: once
V: TRBV12-3/TRBV12-4
length: 13
J: TRBJ1-1
D: .
CDR3: CASSTRTTAEAFF
DNA: TGTGCCAGCAGTACTCGGACAACGGCTGAAGCTTTCTTT

size: .
V: TRBV2
length: 15
J: TRBJ2-3
D: TRBD1
CDR3: CASSGRTGITDTQYF
DNA: TGTGCCAGCAGTGGCCGGACAGGGATCACAGATACGCAGTATTTT

size: .
V: TRBV2
length: 17
J: TRBJ2-3
D: TRBD2
CDR3: CASTKGTSGRGTDTQYF
DNA: TGTGCCAGCACCAAGGGGACTAGCGGGAGAGGCACAGATACGCAGTATTTT

size: .
V: TRBV7-2
length: 15
J: TRBJ1-5
D: .
CDR3: CASSQDSYSNQPQHF
DNA: TGTGCCAGCAGCCAAGACAGCTATAGCAATCAGCCCCAGCATTTT

size: .
V: TRBV28
length: 14
J: TRBJ2-5
D: TRBD2
CDR3: CASSDGTSVETQYF
DNA: TGTGCCAGCAGTGACGGGACTAGCGTGGAGACCCAGTACTTC

size: .
V: TRBV7-9
length: 14
J: TRBJ2-2
D: .
CDR3: CASSLGTPTGELFF
DNA: TGTGCCAGCAGCTTAGGGACTCCCACCGGGGAGCTGTTTTTT

size: .
V: TRBV6-5
length: 16
J: TRBJ1-1
D: TRBD1
CDR3: CASSYLRTGGYTEAFF
DNA: TGTGCCAGCAGTTACCTACGGACAGGGGGCTACACTGAAGCTTTCTTT

size: .
V: TRBV19
length: 13
J: TRBJ1-2
D: TRBD1
CDR3: CASSDGQAYGYTF
DNA: TGTGCCAGTAGTGACGGACAGGCCTATGGCTACACCTTC

size: .
V: TRBV24-1
length: 15
J: TRBJ2-7
D: .
CDR3: CATSVIPGRAYEQYF
DNA: TGTGCCACCAGTGTGATACCAGGGCGAGCCTACGAGCAGTACTTC

size: .
V: TRBV4-3
length: 14
J: TRBJ2-5
D: .
CDR3: CASSREGLQETQYF
DNA: TGCGCCAGCAGCCGCGAGGGACTGCAAGAGACCCAGTACTTC

size: .
V: TRBV11-2
length: 17
J: TRBJ1-2
D: TRBD1
CDR3: CASRRPGTGASNYGYTF
DNA: TGTGCCAGCAGACGACCCGGGACAGGGGCCTCTAACTATGGCTACACCTTC

size: .
V: TRBV30
length: 14
J: TRBJ1-4
D: TRBD1
CDR3: CAWRSTGGTEKLFF
DNA: TGTGCCTGGAGGTCTACAGGGGGGACTGAAAAACTGTTTTTT

size: .
V: TRBV5-8
length: 15
J: TRBJ1-5
D: .
CDR3: CASSPRRPAYQPQHF
DNA: TGTGCCAGCAGCCCACGGCGGCCCGCTTATCAGCCCCAGCATTTT

size: once
V: TRBV11-2
length: 13
J: TRBJ2-7
D: .
CDR3: CASSPNLRSEQYF
DNA: TGTGCCAGCAGCCCCAATCTTAGGAGCGAGCAGTACTTC

size: .
V: TRBV10-3
length: 14
J: TRBJ1-1
D: .
CDR3: CAISATGERTEAFF
DNA: TGTGCCATCAGTGCTACAGGCGAGAGGACTGAAGCTTTCTTT

size: few
V: TRBV12-3/TRBV12-4
length: 13
J: TRBJ1-6
D: .
CDR3: CASSLVVNSPLHF
DNA: TGTGCCAGCAGTTTAGTCGTGAATTCACCCCTCCACTTT

size: .
V: TRBV19
length: 14
J: TRBJ1-5
D: TRBD1
CDR3: CASGETGKDQPQHF
DNA: TGTGCCAGCGGGGAGACAGGGAAAGATCAGCCCCAGCATTTT

size: .
V: TRBV6-5
length: 16
J: TRBJ2-6
D: .
CDR3: CASSYSVGSGANVLTF
DNA: TGTGCCAGCAGTTATAGCGTTGGGTCCGGGGCCAACGTCCTGACTTTC

size: .
V: TRBV4-1
length: 15
J: TRBJ2-7
D: .
CDR3: CASSQARGYSYEQYF
DNA: TGCGCCAGCAGCCAAGCCCGGGGTTACTCCTACGAGCAGTACTTC

size: .
V: TRBV5-6
length: 16
J: TRBJ2-1
D: TRBD1
CDR3: CASSSVGTGPYNEQFF
DNA: TGTGCCAGCAGCTCAGTTGGGACAGGGCCCTACAATGAGCAGTTCTTC

size: .
V: TRBV2
length: 14
J: TRBJ1-1
D: TRBD1
CDR3: CAHRKGQMNTEAFF
DNA: TGTGCCCACCGAAAGGGACAGATGAACACTGAAGCTTTCTTT